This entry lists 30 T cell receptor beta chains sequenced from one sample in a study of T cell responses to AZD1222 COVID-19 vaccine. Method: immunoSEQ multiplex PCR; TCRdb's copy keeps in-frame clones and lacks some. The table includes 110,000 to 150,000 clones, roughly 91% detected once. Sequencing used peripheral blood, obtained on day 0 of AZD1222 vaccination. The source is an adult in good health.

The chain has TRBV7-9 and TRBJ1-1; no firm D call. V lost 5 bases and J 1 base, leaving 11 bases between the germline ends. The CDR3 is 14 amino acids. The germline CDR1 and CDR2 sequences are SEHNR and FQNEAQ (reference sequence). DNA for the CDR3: TGTGCCAGCAGCAAACCAACAGAGAACACTGAAGCTTTCTTT. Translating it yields CASSKPTENTEAFF.

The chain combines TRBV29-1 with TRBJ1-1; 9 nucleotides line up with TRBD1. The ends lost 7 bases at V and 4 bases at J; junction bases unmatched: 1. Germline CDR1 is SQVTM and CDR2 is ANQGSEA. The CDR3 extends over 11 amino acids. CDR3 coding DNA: TGCAGCGCGGACAGGGGCACTGAAGCTTTCTTT. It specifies CSADRGTEAFF.

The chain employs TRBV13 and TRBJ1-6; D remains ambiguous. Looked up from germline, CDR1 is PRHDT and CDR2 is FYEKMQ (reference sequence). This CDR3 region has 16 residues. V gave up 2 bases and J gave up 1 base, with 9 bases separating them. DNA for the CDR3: TGTGCCAGCAGCTTACTGGGCGGATCCTATAATTCACCCCTCCACTTT. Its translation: CASSLLGGSYNSPLHF.

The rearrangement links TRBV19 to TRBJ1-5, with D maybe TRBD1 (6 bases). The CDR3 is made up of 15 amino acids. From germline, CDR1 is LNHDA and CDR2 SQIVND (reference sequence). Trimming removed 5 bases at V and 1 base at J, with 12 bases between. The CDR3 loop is CASSPLGGSNQPQHF. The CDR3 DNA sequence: TGTGCCAGTAGTCCCCTAGGGGGAAGCAATCAGCCCCAGCATTTT.

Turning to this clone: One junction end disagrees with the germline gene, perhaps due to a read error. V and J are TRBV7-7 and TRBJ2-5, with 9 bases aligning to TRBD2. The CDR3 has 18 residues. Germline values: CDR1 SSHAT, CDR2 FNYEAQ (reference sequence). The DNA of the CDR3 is TGTGCTAGCAGCCCCCCGGGGGCGGGGGGGCTCGCGGGAGAGACCCAGTACTTC. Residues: CASSPPGAGGLAGETQYF.

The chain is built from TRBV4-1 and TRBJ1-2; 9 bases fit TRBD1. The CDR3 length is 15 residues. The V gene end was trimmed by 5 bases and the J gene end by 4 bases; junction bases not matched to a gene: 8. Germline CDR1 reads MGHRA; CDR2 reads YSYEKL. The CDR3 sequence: CASSAGTGNLYGYTF. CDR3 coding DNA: TGCGCCAGCAGCGCAGGGACAGGGAACCTCTATGGCTACACCTTC.

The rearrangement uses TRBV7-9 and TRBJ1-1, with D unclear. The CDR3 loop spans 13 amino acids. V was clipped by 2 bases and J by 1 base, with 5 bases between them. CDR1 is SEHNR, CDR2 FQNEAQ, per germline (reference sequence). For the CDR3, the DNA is TGTGCCAGCAGCTTATCCGAGAACACTGAAGCTTTCTTT. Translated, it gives CASSLSENTEAFF.

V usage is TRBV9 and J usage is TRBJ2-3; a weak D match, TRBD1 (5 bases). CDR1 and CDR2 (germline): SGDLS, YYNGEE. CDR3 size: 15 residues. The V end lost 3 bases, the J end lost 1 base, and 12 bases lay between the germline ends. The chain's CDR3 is CASSGGLRGTDTQYF. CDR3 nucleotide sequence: TGTGCCAGCAGCGGGGGCCTGCGAGGCACAGATACGCAGTATTTT.

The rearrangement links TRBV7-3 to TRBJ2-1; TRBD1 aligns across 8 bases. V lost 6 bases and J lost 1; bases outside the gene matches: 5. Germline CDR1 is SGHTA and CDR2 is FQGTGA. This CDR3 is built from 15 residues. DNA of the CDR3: TGTGCCAGCAGAAAGACAGGGGCTTCCTACAATGAGCAGTTCTTC. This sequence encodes CASRKTGASYNEQFF.

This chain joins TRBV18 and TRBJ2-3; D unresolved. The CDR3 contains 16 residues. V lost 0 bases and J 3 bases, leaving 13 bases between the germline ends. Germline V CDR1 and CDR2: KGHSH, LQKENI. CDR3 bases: TGTGCCAGCTCACCACCTCGCGGCGGTGGGACAGATACGCAGTATTTT. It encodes CASSPPRGGGTDTQYF.

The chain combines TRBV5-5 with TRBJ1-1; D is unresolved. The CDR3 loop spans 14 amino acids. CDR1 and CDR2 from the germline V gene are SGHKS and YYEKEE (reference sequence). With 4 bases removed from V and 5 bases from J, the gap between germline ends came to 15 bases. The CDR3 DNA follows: TGTGCCAGCAGCCCCCGGGTGGTTTTTACTGAAGCTTTCTTT. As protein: CASSPRVVFTEAFF. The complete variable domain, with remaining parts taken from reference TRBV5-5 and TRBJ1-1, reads DAGVTQSPTHLIKTRGQQVTLRCSPISGHKSVSWYQQVLGQGPQFIFQYYEKEERGRGNFPDRFSARQFPNYSSELNVNALLLGDSALYLCASSPRVVFTEAFFGQGTRLTVV.

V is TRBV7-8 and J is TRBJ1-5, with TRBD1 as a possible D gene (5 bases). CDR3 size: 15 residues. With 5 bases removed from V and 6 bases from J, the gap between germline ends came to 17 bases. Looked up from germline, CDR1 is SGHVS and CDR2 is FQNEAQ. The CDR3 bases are TGTGCCAGCAGCCTTTCGGGGCAGCAGGGTCAGCCCCAGCATTTT. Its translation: CASSLSGQQGQPQHF. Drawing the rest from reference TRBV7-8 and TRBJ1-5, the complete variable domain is GAGVSQSPRYKVAKRGQDVALRCDPISGHVSLFWYQQALGQGPEFLTYFQNEAQLDKSGLPSDRFFAERPEGSVSTLKIQRTQQEDSAVYLCASSLSGQQGQPQHFGDGTRLSIL.

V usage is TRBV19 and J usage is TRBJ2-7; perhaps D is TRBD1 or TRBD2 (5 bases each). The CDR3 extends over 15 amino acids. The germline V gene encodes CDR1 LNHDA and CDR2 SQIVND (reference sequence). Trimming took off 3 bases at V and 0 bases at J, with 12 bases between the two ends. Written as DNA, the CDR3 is TGTGCCAGTAGTATTTTCATGGGGACCTCCTACGAGCAGTACTTC. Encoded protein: CASSIFMGTSYEQYF.

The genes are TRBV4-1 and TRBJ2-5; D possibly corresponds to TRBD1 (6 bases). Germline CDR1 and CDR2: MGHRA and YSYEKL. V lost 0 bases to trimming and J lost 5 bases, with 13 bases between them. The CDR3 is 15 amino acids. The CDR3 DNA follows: TGCGCCAGCAGCCAAGATGACAGGTCGTGGGAGACCCAGTACTTC. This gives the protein CASSQDDRSWETQYF.

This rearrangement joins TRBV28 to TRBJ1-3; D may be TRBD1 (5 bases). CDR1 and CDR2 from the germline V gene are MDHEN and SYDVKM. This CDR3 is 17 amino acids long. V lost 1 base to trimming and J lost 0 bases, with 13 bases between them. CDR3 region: CASSLYPGALSGNTIYF. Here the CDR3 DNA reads TGTGCCAGCAGTTTATACCCCGGGGCTCTCTCTGGAAACACCATATATTTT.

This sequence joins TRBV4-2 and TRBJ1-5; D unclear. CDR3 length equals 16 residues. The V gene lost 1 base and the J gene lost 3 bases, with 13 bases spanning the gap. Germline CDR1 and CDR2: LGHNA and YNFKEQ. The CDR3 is CASSQVTIGFNQPQHF. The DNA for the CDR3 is TGTGCCAGCAGCCAAGTGACGATAGGATTCAATCAGCCCCAGCATTTT.

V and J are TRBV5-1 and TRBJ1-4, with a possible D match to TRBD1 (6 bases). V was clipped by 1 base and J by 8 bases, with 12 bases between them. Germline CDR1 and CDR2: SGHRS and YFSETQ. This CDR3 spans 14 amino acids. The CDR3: CASSLQGQSEKLFF. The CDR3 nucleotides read TGCGCCAGCAGCTTGCAGGGGCAGAGCGAAAAACTGTTTTTT. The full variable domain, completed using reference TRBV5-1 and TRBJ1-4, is KAGVTQTPRYLIKTRGQQVTLSCSPISGHRSVSWYQQTPGQGLQFLFEYFSETQRNKGNFPGRFSGRQFSNSRSEMNVSTLELGDSALYLCASSLQGQSEKLFFGSGTQLSVL.

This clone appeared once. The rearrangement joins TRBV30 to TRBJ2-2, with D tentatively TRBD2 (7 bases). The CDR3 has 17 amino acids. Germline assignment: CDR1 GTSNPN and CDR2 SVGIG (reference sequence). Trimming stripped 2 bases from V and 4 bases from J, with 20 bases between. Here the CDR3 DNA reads TGTGCCTGGAGTAGGGGACTGGACAGCGGGATCACCGGGGAGCTGTTTTTT. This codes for CAWSRGLDSGITGELFF.

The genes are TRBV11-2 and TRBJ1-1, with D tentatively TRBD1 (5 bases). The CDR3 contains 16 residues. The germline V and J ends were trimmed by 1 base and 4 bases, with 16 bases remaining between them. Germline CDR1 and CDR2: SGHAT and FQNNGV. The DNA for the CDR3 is TGTGCCAGCAGCTTAGTTGGGGGAGGGGTGGGCACTGAAGCTTTCTTT. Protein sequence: CASSLVGGGVGTEAFF.

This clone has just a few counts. This CDR3 is CASSLGGQGSNQPQHF. The CDR3 nucleotides are TGTGCCAGCAGCTTGGGTGGACAGGGCAGCAATCAGCCCCAGCATTTT. The genes are TRBV5-4 and TRBJ1-5; TRBD1 matches 8 bases. Trimming cost V 0 bases and J 1 base; bases outside gene matches: 3. The V gene's germline CDR1 is SGHNT and CDR2 YYREEE (reference sequence). The length of the CDR3 is 16 residues. The whole variable domain, remainder taken from reference TRBV5-4 and TRBJ1-5, is ETGVTQSPTHLIKTRGQQVTLRCSSQSGHNTVSWYQQALGQGPQFIFQYYREEENGRGNFPPRFSGLQFPNYSSELNVNALELDDSALYLCASSLGGQGSNQPQHFGDGTRLSIL.

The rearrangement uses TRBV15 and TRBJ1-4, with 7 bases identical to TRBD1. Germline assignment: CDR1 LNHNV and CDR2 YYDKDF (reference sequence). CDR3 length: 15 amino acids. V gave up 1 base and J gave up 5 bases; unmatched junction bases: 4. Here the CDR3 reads CATSRAGTENEKLFF. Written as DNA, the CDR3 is TGTGCCACCAGCAGAGCCGGGACAGAGAATGAAAAACTGTTTTTT.

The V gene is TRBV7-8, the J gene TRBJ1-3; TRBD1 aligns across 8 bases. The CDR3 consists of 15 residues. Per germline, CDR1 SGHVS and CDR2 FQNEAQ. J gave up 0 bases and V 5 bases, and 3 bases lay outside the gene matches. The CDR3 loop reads CASSADRVSGNTIYF. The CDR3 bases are TGTGCCAGCAGCGCGGACAGGGTCTCTGGAAACACCATATATTTT. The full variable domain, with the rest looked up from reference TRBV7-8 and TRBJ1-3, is GAGVSQSPRYKVAKRGQDVALRCDPISGHVSLFWYQQALGQGPEFLTYFQNEAQLDKSGLPSDRFFAERPEGSVSTLKIQRTQQEDSAVYLCASSADRVSGNTIYFGEGSWLTVV.

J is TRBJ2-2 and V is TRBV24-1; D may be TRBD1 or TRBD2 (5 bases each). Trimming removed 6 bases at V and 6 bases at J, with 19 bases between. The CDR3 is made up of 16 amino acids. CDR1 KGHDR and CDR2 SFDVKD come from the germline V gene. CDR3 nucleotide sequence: TGTGCCACCAGTACCCATATCCGGGACGCTCCCGGGGAGCTGTTTTTT. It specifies CATSTHIRDAPGELFF.

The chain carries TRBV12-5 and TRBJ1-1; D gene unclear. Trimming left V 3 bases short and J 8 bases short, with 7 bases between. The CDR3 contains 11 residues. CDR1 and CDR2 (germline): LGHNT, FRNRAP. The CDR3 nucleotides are TGTGCTAGTGGTTTAGGAAAGGAAGCTTTCTTT. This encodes CASGLGKEAFF.

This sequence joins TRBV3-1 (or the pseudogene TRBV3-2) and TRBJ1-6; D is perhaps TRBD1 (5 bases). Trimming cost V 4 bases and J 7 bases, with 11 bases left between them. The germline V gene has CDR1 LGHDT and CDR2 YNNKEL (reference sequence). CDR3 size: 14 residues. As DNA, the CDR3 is TGTGCCAGCAGCCTTGACAGCGTAAATTCACCCCTCCACTTT. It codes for CASSLDSVNSPLHF.

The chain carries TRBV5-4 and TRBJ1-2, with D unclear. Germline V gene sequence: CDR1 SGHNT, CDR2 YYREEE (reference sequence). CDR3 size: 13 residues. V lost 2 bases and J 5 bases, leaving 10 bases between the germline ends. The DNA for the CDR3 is TGTGCCAGCAGCTTACAGACGGATTATGGCTACACCTTC. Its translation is CASSLQTDYGYTF.

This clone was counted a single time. CDR3: CASSLVGGTQYF. In DNA, the CDR3 is TGTGCCAGCAGCTTAGTTGGGGGTACGCAGTATTTT. The chain has TRBV7-9 and TRBJ2-3, with D possibly being TRBD1 or TRBD2 (5 bases each). CDR3 length: 12 amino acids. Germline V lookup: CDR1 SEHNR, CDR2 FQNEAQ (reference sequence). The V end was cut by 1 base, the J end by 8 bases, with 7 bases between.

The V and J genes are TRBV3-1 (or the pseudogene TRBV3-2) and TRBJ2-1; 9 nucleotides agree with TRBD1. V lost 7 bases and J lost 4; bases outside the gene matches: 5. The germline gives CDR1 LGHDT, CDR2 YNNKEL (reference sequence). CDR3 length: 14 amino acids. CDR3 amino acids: CASKPGQGYNEQFF. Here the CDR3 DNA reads TGTGCCAGCAAACCGGGACAGGGTTACAATGAGCAGTTCTTC.

The CDR3 sequence: CSVEDPRHIEAFF. In DNA, the CDR3 is TGCAGCGTTGAAGATCCTCGGCATATTGAAGCTTTCTTT. The gene calls are TRBV29-1 and TRBJ1-1, with unresolved D. The V end was cut by 0 bases, the J end by 7 bases, with 12 bases between. There are 13 residues in the CDR3. Looked up from germline, CDR1 is SQVTM and CDR2 is ANQGSEA.

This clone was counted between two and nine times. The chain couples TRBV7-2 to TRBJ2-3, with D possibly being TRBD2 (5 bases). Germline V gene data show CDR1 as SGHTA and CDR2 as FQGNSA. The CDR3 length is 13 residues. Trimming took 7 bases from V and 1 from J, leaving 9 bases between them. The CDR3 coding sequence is TGTGCCAGCACCTTGGGAGGCACAGATACGCAGTATTTT. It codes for CASTLGGTDTQYF.